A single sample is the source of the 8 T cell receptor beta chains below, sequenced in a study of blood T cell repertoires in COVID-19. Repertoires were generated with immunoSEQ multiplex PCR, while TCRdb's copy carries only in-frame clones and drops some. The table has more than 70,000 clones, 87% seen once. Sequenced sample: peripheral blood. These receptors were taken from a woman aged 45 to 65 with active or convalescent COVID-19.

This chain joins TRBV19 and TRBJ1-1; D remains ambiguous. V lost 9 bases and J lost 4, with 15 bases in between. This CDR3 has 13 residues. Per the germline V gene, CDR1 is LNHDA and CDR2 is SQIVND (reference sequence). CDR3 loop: CASRDAVSTEAFF. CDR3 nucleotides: TGTGCCAGCAGAGACGCGGTGAGCACTGAAGCTTTCTTT. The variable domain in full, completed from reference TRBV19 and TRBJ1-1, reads DGGITQSPKYLFRKEGQNVTLSCEQNLNHDAMYWYRQDPGQGLRLIYYSQIVNDFQKGDIAEGYSVSREKKESFPLTVTSAQKNPTAFYLCASRDAVSTEAFFGQGTRLTVV.

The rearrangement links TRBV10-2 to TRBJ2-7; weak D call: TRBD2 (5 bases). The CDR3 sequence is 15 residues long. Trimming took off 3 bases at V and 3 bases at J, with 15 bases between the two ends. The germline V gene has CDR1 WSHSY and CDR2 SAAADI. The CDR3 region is CASSEYVLGSYEQYF. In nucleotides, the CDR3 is TGCGCCAGCAGTGAATACGTCCTGGGGAGCTACGAGCAGTACTTC.

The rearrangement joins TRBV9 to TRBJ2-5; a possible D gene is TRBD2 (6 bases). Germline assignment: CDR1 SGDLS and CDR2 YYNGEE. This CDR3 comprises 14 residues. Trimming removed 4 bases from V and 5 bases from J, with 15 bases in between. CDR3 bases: TGTGCCAGCAGCCCATCGGGGGAAACGGAGACCCAGTACTTC. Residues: CASSPSGETETQYF. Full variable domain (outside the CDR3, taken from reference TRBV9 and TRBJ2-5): DSGVTQTPKHLITATGQRVTLRCSPRSGDLSVYWYQQSLDQGLQFLIQYYNGEERAKGNILERFSAQQFPDLHSELNLSSLELGDSALYFCASSPSGETETQYFGPGTRLLVL.

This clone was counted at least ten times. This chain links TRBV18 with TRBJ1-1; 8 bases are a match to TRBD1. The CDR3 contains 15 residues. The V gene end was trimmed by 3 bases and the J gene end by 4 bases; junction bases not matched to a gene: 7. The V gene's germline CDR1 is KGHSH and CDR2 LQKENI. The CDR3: CASSPKDRGSTEAFF. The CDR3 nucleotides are TGTGCCAGCTCACCGAAAGACAGGGGTTCCACTGAAGCTTTCTTT.

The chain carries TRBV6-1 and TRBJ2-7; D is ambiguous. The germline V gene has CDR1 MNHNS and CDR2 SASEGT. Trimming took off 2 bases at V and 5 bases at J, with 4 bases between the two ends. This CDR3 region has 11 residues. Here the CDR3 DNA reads TGTGCCAGCAGTGAATATAACGAGCAGTACTTC. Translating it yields CASSEYNEQYF.

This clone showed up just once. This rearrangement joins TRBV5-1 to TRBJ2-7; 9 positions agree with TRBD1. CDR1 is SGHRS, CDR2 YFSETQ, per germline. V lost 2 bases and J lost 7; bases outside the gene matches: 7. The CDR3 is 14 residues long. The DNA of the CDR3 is TGCGCCAGCAGCTTTGGGACAGGGCTTGGGGAGCAGTACTTC. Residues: CASSFGTGLGEQYF. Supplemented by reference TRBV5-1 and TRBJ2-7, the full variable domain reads KAGVTQTPRYLIKTRGQQVTLSCSPISGHRSVSWYQQTPGQGLQFLFEYFSETQRNKGNFPGRFSGRQFSNSRSEMNVSTLELGDSALYLCASSFGTGLGEQYFGPGTRLTVT.

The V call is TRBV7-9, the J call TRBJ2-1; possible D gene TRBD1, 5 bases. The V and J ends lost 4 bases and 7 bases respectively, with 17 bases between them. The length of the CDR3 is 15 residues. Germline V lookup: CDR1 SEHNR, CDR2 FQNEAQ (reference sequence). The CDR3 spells CASSSRVEIENEQFF. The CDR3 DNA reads TGTGCCAGCAGCTCCAGGGTAGAAATCGAGAATGAGCAGTTCTTC.

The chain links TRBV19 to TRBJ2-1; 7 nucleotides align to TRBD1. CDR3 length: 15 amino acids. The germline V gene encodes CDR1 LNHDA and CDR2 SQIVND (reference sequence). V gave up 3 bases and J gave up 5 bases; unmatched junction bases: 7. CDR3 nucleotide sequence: TGTGCCAGTAGTATCTGGTCAGGGGGACACAATGAGCAGTTCTTC. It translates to CASSIWSGGHNEQFF.